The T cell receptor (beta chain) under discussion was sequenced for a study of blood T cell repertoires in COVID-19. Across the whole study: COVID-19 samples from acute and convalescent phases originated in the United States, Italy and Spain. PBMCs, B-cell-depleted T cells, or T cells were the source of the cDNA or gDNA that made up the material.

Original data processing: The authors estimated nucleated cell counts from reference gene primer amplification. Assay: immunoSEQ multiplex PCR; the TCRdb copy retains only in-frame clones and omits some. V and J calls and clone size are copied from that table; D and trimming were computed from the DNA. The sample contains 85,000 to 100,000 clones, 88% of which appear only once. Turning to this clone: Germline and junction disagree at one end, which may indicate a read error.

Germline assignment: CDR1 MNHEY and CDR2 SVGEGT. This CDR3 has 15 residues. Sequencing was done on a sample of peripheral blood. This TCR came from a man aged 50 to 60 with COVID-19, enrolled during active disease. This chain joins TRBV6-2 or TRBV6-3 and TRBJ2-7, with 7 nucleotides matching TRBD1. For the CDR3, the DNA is TGTGCCAGCAGTTCACGGACAGGCCCCTCCAACGAGCAGTACTTC. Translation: CASSSRTGPSNEQYF.